Listed here are 17 T cell receptor beta chains from one sample, sequenced in a study of blood T cell repertoires in COVID-19 (TCRdb year 2020). Libraries came from the immunoSEQ multiplex PCR assay. TCRdb stores this immuneACCESS table with in-frame sequences only. Part of the clones is absent; in the studies checked, under half of the shortfall reflects unresolved V genes, and no reason is known for the rest. This sample lists some 56,000 clones; about 86% were detected once. The ten largest make up approximately 30% of the sample. What was sequenced was peripheral blood. The source is an elderly woman with active or convalescent COVID-19.

The chain is built from TRBV6-1 and TRBJ1-4; D remains ambiguous. The germline CDR1 and CDR2 sequences are MNHNS and SASEGT. V was pared by 4 bases and J by 3 bases, with 18 bases between. The CDR3 consists of 17 residues. CDR3 region: CASSGRTTGNSNEKLFF. The CDR3 region has the DNA TGTGCCAGCAGTGGCAGGACCACGGGAAATTCTAATGAAAAACTGTTTTTT.

The gene calls are TRBV6-5 and TRBJ2-7, with 7 bases matching TRBD2. Per the germline V gene, CDR1 is MNHEY and CDR2 is SVGAGI. The CDR3 totals 15 residues. V dropped 4 bases and J dropped 2; count of bases not matched to a gene: 8. This chain's CDR3 is CASSSKSGAPYEQYF. CDR3 bases: TGTGCCAGCAGTTCTAAGAGCGGGGCCCCCTACGAGCAGTACTTC.

Turning to this clone: Distinct nucleotide sequences in the sample also encode this CDR3. V gene TRBV5-1 combines with J gene TRBJ1-1; TRBD1 aligns across 7 bases. V lost 0 bases and J lost 0; bases outside the gene matches: 2. CDR3 length equals 15 residues. Per germline, CDR1 SGHRS and CDR2 YFSETQ. CDR3 amino acids: CASSLGQGLNTEAFF. CDR3 DNA sequence: TGCGCCAGCAGCTTGGGACAGGGTTTGAACACTGAAGCTTTCTTT. The complete variable domain, with remaining parts taken from reference TRBV5-1 and TRBJ1-1, reads KAGVTQTPRYLIKTRGQQVTLSCSPISGHRSVSWYQQTPGQGLQFLFEYFSETQRNKGNFPGRFSGRQFSNSRSEMNVSTLELGDSALYLCASSLGQGLNTEAFFGQGTRLTVV.

The V call is TRBV24-1, the J call TRBJ2-7, with 7 positions matching TRBD1. CDR3 length equals 14 residues. Germline V gene lookup returns CDR1 KGHDR and CDR2 SFDVKD. J lost 3 bases, V lost 2 bases, and 3 bases had no gene match. The CDR3 bases are TGTGCCACCAGTGATTCACACAGGGGCTACGAGCAGTACTTC. This translates into CATSDSHRGYEQYF.

This chain connects TRBV6-1 to TRBJ1-2, with 8 bases identical to TRBD1. The CDR3 contains 14 residues. CDR1 and CDR2 (germline): MNHNS, SASEGT. V lost 3 bases, J lost 2 bases, and 2 bases stayed unmatched. DNA of the CDR3: TGTGCCAGCAGTGATCGGACAGGGAACTATGGCTACACCTTC. Translated, it gives CASSDRTGNYGYTF.

V is TRBV10-2 and J is TRBJ2-7; D is unresolved. The V end lost 2 bases, the J end lost 2 bases, and 13 bases lay between the germline ends. The germline gives CDR1 WSHSY, CDR2 SAAADI. This CDR3 comprises 15 residues. The CDR3, as DNA: TGCGCCAGCAGTGAGGCGGCGGTTCCCCCCTACGAGCAGTACTTC. Protein: CASSEAAVPPYEQYF.

This chain links TRBV7-9 with TRBJ2-3; TRBD2 matches 7 bases. The CDR3 runs to 16 residues. Unmatched junction bases numbered 7, after V lost 1 base and J lost 3 bases. Germline V gene sequence: CDR1 SEHNR, CDR2 FQNEAQ (reference sequence). CDR3 DNA sequence: TGTGCCAGCAGCTTAGGCCTAGCGGTGGTAACAGATACGCAGTATTTT. Protein: CASSLGLAVVTDTQYF.

The CDR3 is CASSPASGRGTYEQYF. The CDR3 DNA is TGTGCCAGCAGCCCAGCCTCCGGGCGGGGTACCTACGAGCAGTACTTC. The chain links TRBV4-2 to TRBJ2-7; TRBD2 might be the D (6 bases). The CDR3 is made up of 16 amino acids. Trimming took off 4 bases at V and 2 bases at J, with 18 bases between the two ends. The V gene's germline CDR1 is LGHNA and CDR2 YNFKEQ.

In this sample, this clone turned up once. The genes are TRBV3-1 (or the pseudogene TRBV3-2) and TRBJ1-4, with 7 bases aligning to TRBD1. This CDR3 comprises 16 residues. V shed 3 bases, J shed 5 bases, and the junction held 9 bases outside the gene matches. From germline, CDR1 is LGHDT and CDR2 YNNKEL (reference sequence). The DNA of the CDR3 is TGTGCCAGCAGCCAGACCCCGGGACAGCGGAATGAAAAACTGTTTTTT. Residues: CASSQTPGQRNEKLFF.

The genes are TRBV4-2 and TRBJ2-7; TRBD2 might be the D (5 bases). Per the germline V gene, CDR1 is LGHNA and CDR2 is YNFKEQ. V lost 4 bases and J 7 bases, leaving 17 bases between the germline ends. This CDR3 is built from 14 residues. The CDR3 sequence is CASSPSWTFREQYF. The CDR3 bases are TGTGCCAGCAGCCCCTCTTGGACTTTTAGGGAGCAGTACTTC.

The genes are TRBV6-5 and TRBJ1-6; TRBD1 is a possible D gene (6 bases). Germline CDR1 reads MNHEY; CDR2 reads SVGAGI. CDR3 length: 14 residues. Trimming cost V 6 bases and J 7 bases, with 13 bases left between them. The CDR3 DNA reads as TGTGCCAGCAGAGTACCGGGACAAAATTCACCCCTCCACTTT. Translation gives CASRVPGQNSPLHF.

This chain uses TRBV7-6 with TRBJ1-4; 9 bases match TRBD1. The CDR3 runs 15 residues. The germline V gene has CDR1 SGHVS and CDR2 FNYEAQ. V lost 5 bases, J lost 8 bases, and 9 bases stayed unmatched. This CDR3 reads CASSPPTGGLEKLFF. CDR3 bases: TGTGCCAGCAGCCCCCCAACAGGGGGCCTGGAAAAACTGTTTTTT. Full variable domain (remainder filled in from reference TRBV7-6 and TRBJ1-4): GAGVSQSPRYKVTKRGQDVALRCDPISGHVSLYWYRQALGQGPEFLTYFNYEAQQDKSGLPNDRFSAERPEGSISTLTIQRTEQRDSAMYRCASSPPTGGLEKLFFGSGTQLSVL.

This chain joins TRBV9 and TRBJ2-5, with TRBD1 identical over 7 bases. With V trimmed by 3 bases and J by 1 base, 3 bases remained unmatched. Germline loops: CDR1 SGDLS, CDR2 YYNGEE. CDR3 size: 14 residues. The CDR3 loop reads CASSEGQLQETQYF. CDR3 in DNA: TGTGCCAGCAGCGAGGGACAGCTCCAAGAGACCCAGTACTTC.

This clone was counted a few times. Other DNA sequences of this sample code for an identical CDR3. The V and J genes are TRBV4-1 and TRBJ2-3; no clear D gene. CDR3 length: 13 amino acids. V was trimmed by 3 bases and J by 0 bases, leaving 4 bases between them. Germline assignment: CDR1 MGHRA and CDR2 YSYEKL. CDR3: CASSQASTDTQYF. The DNA of the CDR3 is TGCGCCAGCAGCCAGGCCAGCACAGATACGCAGTATTTT.

The chain uses TRBV28 and TRBJ1-4; the D is unclear. V lost 3 bases and J 0 bases, leaving 8 bases between the germline ends. This CDR3 comprises 15 residues. Germline loops: CDR1 MDHEN, CDR2 SYDVKM. The CDR3 coding sequence is TGTGCCAGCAGTTTTACGGGAGCAACTAATGAAAAACTGTTTTTT. Translation: CASSFTGATNEKLFF.

Comments on this clone: At one end, the junction sequence differs from germline, possibly due to a read error. J is TRBJ2-3 and V is TRBV7-7; a possible D gene is TRBD1 (5 bases). Germline CDR1 reads SSHAT; CDR2 reads FNYEAQ (reference sequence). CDR3 length equals 13 residues. The CDR3 loop reads CASSLDRSDTQYF. In DNA form, the CDR3 reads TGTGCTAGCAGCTTAGACAGATCAGATACGCAGTATTTT.

The chain combines TRBV5-4 with TRBJ2-2; D unresolved. With 3 bases removed from V and 5 bases from J, the gap between germline ends came to 8 bases. CDR3 size: 13 residues. The germline V gene encodes CDR1 SGHNT and CDR2 YYREEE (reference sequence). CDR3 in DNA: TGTGCCAGCAGCTCGACGACTACCGGGGAGCTGTTTTTT. It specifies CASSSTTTGELFF.